Listed here is a single T cell receptor (beta chain). At least ten counts were recorded for this clonotype. Its cognate antigen has yet to be identified. No per-base quality is available; no much larger clone lies one base away. This sample is part of a study of T-cell memory formation after mild COVID-19 (dated by TCRdb to the early 2020s). A note on the overall study: TCR sequence clusters from the two donors were found to be largely donor specific. T-cell clones expanding and contracting after mild COVID-19 in a couple of donors were tracked by longitudinal TCRalpha and TCRbeta repertoire sequencing. Two young, previously healthy adult volunteers made up the cohort, one male and one female. Overall study results and their limits: Balanced CD4/CD8 phenotypes were observed for clones contracting from day 15 to 85, whereas a bias towards CD4+ was observed for a second wave of clones expanding from day 15 to 37. Some responding clones were detected in pre-infection memory, suggesting pre-existing cross-reactive memory T cells joined the SARS-CoV-2 response. SARS-CoV-2 specificity was not confirmed for the second-wave clones peaking on day 37. Only a couple of mild cases were covered by the study, and larger cohorts that include severe cases with pre-infection samples were considered necessary. Contracting CD4+ clones were found mainly in CM and EM memory subsets, while CD8+ clones were enriched in EMRA.

Ficoll-Paque density gradient centrifugation was the method used to isolate PBMCs. The reads were generated on an Illumina NovaSeq 6000. TCRalpha and TCRbeta cDNA libraries were built by 5'RACE with constant-segment primers, adding sample barcodes and unique molecular identifiers. Trizol reagent was used to extract RNA from every sample. Amplification of the libraries took two PCR steps, and the second step added a second sample barcode plus Illumina TruSeq adapters. Libraries were sequenced on an Illumina NovaSeq with 2 x 150 bp paired-end reads. Concerning the study's data processing: The reads were demultiplexed and collapsed into UMI-guided consensus sequences using migec v1.2.7. Using mixcr v2.1.11, the UMI consensuses were aligned to TRA and TRB V and J templates and assembled into clonotypes. A clonotype was counted as expanded or contracted only when both edgeR and NoisET called the clonotype significant, with the noise models trained on biological replicates. For edgeR calls, the thresholds were a false discovery rate-adjusted p below 0.01 and a log2 fold-change of 1. PCA with hierarchical clustering of max-normalized trajectories of the 1000 most abundant clonotypes was used as exploratory dynamics analysis. Separately sequenced CD4+ and CD8+ repertoires were used to assign a CD4 or CD8 phenotype to each responding clone. TCRdb reran the public reads through fastp at Q25 and MiXCR, keeping productive beta chains. Duplicate CDR3 protein sequences are folded into a single record with the most common DNA and genes. The V and J calls and clone size are TCRdb's, not the authors'. Counted in this sample were 300,000 to 350,000 distinct CDR3 sequences; 19% of them appeared once. The ten top clones hold around 21% of the sample.

This clonotype was obtained from a man between 18 and 29 years old who had mild COVID-19 (a few samples of this study predate the infection). The sample titles of this study are shuffled in the database, so cell type and time point are left out; the donor was told from shared clones. The specimen was PBMCs or a T cell subset sorted from them (not recorded which).

The CDR3 region has the sequence CSVEQGGEETQYF. The DNA sequence is given as TGCAGCGTTGAACAGGGCGGGGAAGAGACCCAGTACTTC. Recombination joined TRBV29-1 with TRBJ2-5, and possibly TRBD2, on 6 matching bases. The CDR3 numbers 13 residues from cysteine through phenylalanine. Of all the DNA, just the CDR3 is kept, 39 bases in frame from base 1. Sequences SQVTM (CDR1) and ANQGSEA (CDR2) are obtained from the germline V gene. V lost 2 bases and J lost 3 bases; the stretch between them is 10 bases long.